Listed below are T cell receptor beta chains from one sample, sequenced in a study of cytomegalovirus exposure and HLA in healthy donors. Only in-frame clones appear in the TCRdb table, and some are missing; sequencing was by immunoSEQ multiplex PCR. The sample data list approximately 100,000 clones. The sequenced sample consisted of PBMCs. The source of these receptors is a man between 40 and 49 years old in good health and CMV-seronegative. The CDR3 runs from the conserved cysteine through the conserved F or W. Fields, in order: D gene, V gene, J gene, CDR3 DNA, CDR3 protein. A D gene is named only where the DNA matches it firmly.

>NA|TRBV7-2|TRBJ1-2
TGTGCCAGCAGCTTAACCGGGAGCGCTAACTATGGCTACACCTTC
CASSLTGSANYGYTF
>TRBD1|TRBV6-6|TRBJ1-4
TGTGCCAGCAGTTACGCCCTGACAGGGGAGGGTGAAAAACTGTTTTTT
CASSYALTGEGEKLFF
>NA|TRBV2|TRBJ2-1
TGTGCCAGCAGGAGGGAGTCCGATGAGCAGTTCTTC
CASRRESDEQFF
>TRBD1|TRBV7-2|TRBJ2-7
TGTGCCAGCAGCACAGGGGCGGGTCGATCCTACGAGCAGTACTTC
CASSTGAGRSYEQYF
>NA|TRBV5-1|TRBJ1-3
TGCGCCAGCAGCTTGTTGGCGGGGGGCACCATATATTTT
CASSLLAGGTIYF
>TRBD1|TRBV10-1|TRBJ2-7
TGCGCCACATCGACAGGGTTAAACGAGCAGTACTTC
CATSTGLNEQYF
>NA|TRBV6-1|TRBJ1-2
TGTGCCGGTAGTAGAGAGGCTAACTATGGCTACACCTTC
CAGSREANYGYTF
>TRBD1|TRBV10-3|TRBJ1-2
TGTGCCATCCGAGGACAGGATAACTATGGCTACACCTTC
CAIRGQDNYGYTF
>NA|TRBV5-1|TRBJ2-2
TGCGCCAGCAGCTTGGACAGCACCGGGGAGCTGTTTTTT
CASSLDSTGELFF
>TRBD2|TRBV9|TRBJ2-2
TGTGCCAGCAGCCCACGGACTAGCGGGGGGCCGAGGGGGGAGCTGTTTTTT
CASSPRTSGGPRGELFF
>TRBD1|TRBV6-1|TRBJ1-4
TGTGCCAGCAGTGAACCAGACAGGGGGAATGAAAAACTGTTTTTT
CASSEPDRGNEKLFF